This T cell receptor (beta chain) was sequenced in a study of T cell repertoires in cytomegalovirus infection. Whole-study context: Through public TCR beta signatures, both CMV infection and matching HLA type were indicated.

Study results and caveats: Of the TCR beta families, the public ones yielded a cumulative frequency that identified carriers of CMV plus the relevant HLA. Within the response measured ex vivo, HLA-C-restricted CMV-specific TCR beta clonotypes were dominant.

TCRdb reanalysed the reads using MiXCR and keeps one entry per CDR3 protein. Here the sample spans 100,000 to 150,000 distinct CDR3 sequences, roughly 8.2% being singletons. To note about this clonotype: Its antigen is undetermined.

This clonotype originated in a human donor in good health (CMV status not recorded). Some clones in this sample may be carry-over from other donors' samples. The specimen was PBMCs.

CDR3 DNA: TGTGCCAGTAGTACAGCACCGGGACAGGGGAGCCCTTACCTCAATCAGCCCCAGCATTTT. Translating gives CASSTAPGQGSPYLNQPQHF. The chain recombines TRBV19 with TRBJ1-5; TRBD1 aligns across 10 bases. The CDR3 loop spans 20 amino acids. Trimming removed 4 bases from V and 3 bases from J; junction bases left unmatched: 18. From germline, CDR1 is LNHDA and CDR2 SQIVND (reference sequence).